This T cell receptor (beta chain) is from a study of blood T cells in healthy people across ages (dated by TCRdb to about 2015). About the full investigation: Template switching captured roughly one uniquely barcoded TCR beta cDNA molecule per two T cells in model experiments. To track age-related changes in TCR beta repertoire diversity, the study relied on deep sequencing normalized with unique cDNA molecular identifiers. Four age groups were formed from the donors: young (average 16 years), middle-aged (just under 40), aged (about 62) and long-lived (approximately 78). The study analyzed two additional independent replicas of 1 million unique cDNA reads from the same blood draw for two donors, one aged 18 to 30 and one aged 80 or older. General findings and caveats noted by the study authors: The percentage of naive T cells measured by flow cytometry correlated strongly with observed TCR beta diversity. The long-lived group showed more naive CD4+ T cells, fewer expanded clones and increased TCR diversity than the aged group, suggesting age selection. As age increased, observed TCR beta diversity per million T cells dropped in a roughly linear way, and a significant reduction was already evident by age roughly 36. Since profiling was done on bulk unsorted PBMCs, naive and antigen-experienced compartments could not be conclusively compared. Donor CMV infection status was unknown, potentially confounding age-related changes in expanded clonotypes. Estimates of total diversity based on one million sequenced T cells were considered lower bounds and underestimates.

The protocol used for the library was 5' RACE. These reads were obtained on an Illumina HiSeq 2500. A second PCR of about 7 to 12 cycles was run with a J-beta primer mix and a sample-barcoded 5' primer. A unique molecular identifier was introduced onto each TCR beta cDNA molecule by a template-switch 5' adaptor carrying 12 random nucleotides. Each sample yielded at least 2.5 million CDR3-containing paired-end reads. First-strand cDNA was synthesized from all RNA with the Mint cDNA synthesis kit, primed by a TRBC-specific oligonucleotide. After uracil-DNA glycosylase treatment, a first 18-cycle PCR used universal primers M1SS and BC2_uni_R on all cDNA. The study's processing was this. Normalization of each sample was performed by random selection of 1 million high-quality reads, each carrying a distinct molecular identifier. Instead of being binned into consensus sequences, reads that shared molecular identifiers were thrown out. CDR3 identification, clonotype clustering and error correction used MiTCR with a Q25 quality threshold and the strictest error-elimination algorithm. A nonparametric unseen species model using Euler transformation provided a lower-bound estimate of total TCR beta diversity. The public reads were run again by TCRdb, first through fastp at Q25 and then through MiXCR, and only productive beta chains were kept. Rows with a matching CDR3 protein are joined into one entry that keeps the most common DNA and genes. The authors' filters were not applied to this entry. This sample comprises more than 900,000 distinct CDR3 sequences, 20% to 25% of them detected only once. Jointly, the top ten make up approximately 0.71% of the sample.

V and J are truncated by 8 bases and 7 bases respectively, leaving an intervening sequence of 14 bases. Counted from cysteine to phenylalanine, this CDR3 has 12 amino acids. The entry retains the CDR3 DNA only, 36 bases that are in frame from base 1. In this sample, this clonotype turned up a few times. What antigen it recognizes has not been identified. Per-base qualities were not stored, and no clone one base away is much larger. Systemically healthy Caucasian individuals from Russia, around 39 in total and aged roughly 6 to 95 years, were included as donors. Ten milliliters of peripheral blood were drawn from each donor into EDTA-treated Vacutainer tubes. Ficoll-Paque density-gradient centrifugation was used to isolate PBMCs, with at least 6.5 million per sample. Trizol reagent was used to extract total RNA from PBMCs, with at least 5.5 micrograms per sample. The percentages of naive CD45RAhigh/CD27high T cells were determined by flow cytometry on a PBMC aliquot from every donor.

Another study also made use of these data, one on T cells of mothers and their children. As noted in the second study: The donors were nine systemically healthy Caucasian individuals, made up of three mothers and their six children. cDNA synthesis consumed the entire amount of extracted RNA, loaded at about 1.5 ug RNA in each 15 ul reaction. Sample barcodes and 2-4 random nucleotides were added via the M1S primer in the second PCR. Over 8 million TCR beta CDR3 reads were obtained for each mother, and approximately 3 million reads were obtained for each child. Thymic selection similarly shapes TCR recombination output in related and unrelated pairs, with minor effect from inherited differences. Normalized repertoire overlap was always slightly but never significantly higher in related than unrelated mother-child pairs. With a sensitivity of around 97 clones per million clonotypes, no persistent microchimeric T cell clones were detected. To look for features that set related mother-child pairs apart from unrelated individuals, the researchers ran deep NGS to compare the TCR beta repertoires of mothers and children. Mothers averaged around 40 +/- 4 years of age and children averaged around 11 +/- 4 years. After adapter ligation was performed with NEBNext reagents, the libraries were sequenced on an Illumina HiSeq 2000 with 100+100 nt paired-end reads. To avoid cross-contamination, the mother libraries and the child libraries were prepared a month apart and sequenced in separate runs. Each donor had between about 500,000 and 2,300,000 distinct TCR beta clonotypes identified. Naive TCR beta clonotypes were estimated from low-frequency clonotypes matched to each donor's FACS-determined naive share, without sorting.

The receptor chain draws on TRBV12-3 or TRBV12-4 and TRBJ1-1; the D gene is not confidently resolved. This sequence originates from a girl aged 2-10 years in good health. Sequencing was done on a sample of blood. The DNA is as follows: TGTGCCAGCGCTACGTCCGGGGTTGAAGCTTTCTTT. It is translated as CASATSGVEAFF.